This T cell receptor beta chain comes out of a study of cytomegalovirus exposure and HLA in healthy donors. The study ran its PCR with 60 Vbeta and 13 Jbeta primers. Authors' processing steps: Later analysis identified 88 million or so unique TCR beta chains, about 12 million shared. Clones were read by immunoSEQ multiplex PCR, and TCRdb kept only the in-frame ones, dropping some. That table furnishes V, J and clone size, whereas the DNA furnished D and trimming. This table has over 75,000 clones, under 80% appearing once. A note on this clone: The target antigen is unknown.

Study-level findings and limits: Sequencing likely caused a cluster of highly shared sequence variants. What a later analysis showed was that several of the most significant clusters appeared linked to common viral pathogens.

The CDR3 is made up of 14 amino acids. The germline gives CDR1 MNHEY, CDR2 SMNVEV (reference sequence). V lost 6 bases and J 4 bases, leaving 13 bases between the germline ends. This chain links TRBV27 with TRBJ1-5; tentative D call: TRBD1 (6 bases). Material: PBMCs. The TCR originated in a man aged 45-65 years in good health and CMV-seropositive. The CDR3 region has the DNA TGTGCCAGCAGACCCGGGACACTAAATCAGCCCCAGCATTTT. Protein product: CASRPGTLNQPQHF.